This T cell receptor beta chain was recovered during a study of OX40 agonist ivuxolimab in advanced cancers. Regarding the research as a whole: Ivuxolimab, which targeted the costimulatory receptor OX40 (CD134), was an agonistic, fully human IgG2 monoclonal antibody. Intravenous ivuxolimab was administered to patients every 2 weeks at six dose levels: 0.01, 0.1, 0.3, 1.5, 3 and 10 mg/kg. Among the 52 dose-escalation patients, around 19 had hepatocellular carcinoma, around 15 melanoma, 9 renal cell carcinoma and 9 head and neck cancer. A male proportion of 82.7% and a mean age of 60 years, ranging from 23 to 79, were recorded for the dose-escalation cohort. Patients were allowed to have had prior anti-PD-1, anti-PD-L1 or anti-CTLA-4 therapy, and around 40% of the dose-escalation patients had previously received checkpoint inhibitors. Partial responses were achieved by three dose-escalation patients, of whom one had hepatocellular carcinoma and two had cutaneous melanoma. The point of sequencing TCRbeta in the periphery was to test whether ivuxolimab changed TCR sequence diversity and drove clonal T-cell expansion. The paper describes the monotherapy dose-escalation part (N = 52 patients) of the phase I trial of ivuxolimab.

A remark on this clone: Its antigen is currently not known. There are no base qualities to consult, and no much larger clone falls within one base.

Patients with a history of autoimmune disease or receiving systemic immunosuppression were excluded from the trial. Peripheral blood for TCR sequencing was collected from all dose cohorts at baseline, on cycle 4 day 1, and on cycle 7 day 1. The samples were drawn from a first-in-human, open-label, multicenter phase I dose-escalation trial of ivuxolimab. The trial enrolled adults with locally advanced or metastatic head and neck squamous cell, hepatocellular, melanoma or renal cell carcinoma. Before TCR sequencing, CD4+ T cells and CD8+ T cells were sorted from peripheral blood as separate populations. The study at large found these results: Low levels of normalized T-cell clonal expansion were also seen in some patients who did not respond. After ivuxolimab, expanded clones were on average more numerous among CD8+ T cells than among CD4+ T cells. In the 0.1-3.0 mg/kg groups, partial responders were among the patients with the lowest normalized peripheral clonal expansion, particularly in CD8+ T cells. At doses from 0.1 to 3.0 mg/kg, clonal expansion was seen in both CD4+ and CD8+ blood T cells between baseline and week 6. The antigen specificity of the peripheral T cells that underwent clonal expansion was not determined.

V gives up 4 bases and J gives up 1 base, and the segment between their germline ends measures 7 bases. From the cysteine through the phenylalanine, the CDR3 covers 13 amino acids. Only CDR3 DNA is held: 39 bases, read in frame from base 1. The germline V gene yields MGHRA for CDR1 and YSYEKL for CDR2. Genomic DNA was extracted from sorted cells for sequencing of the TCRbeta CDR3 region. TCRbeta CDR3 regions were sequenced using the immunoSEQ Assay. TCRdb re-hosts the immuneACCESS table, in-frame sequences only. Its copies lack some clones; in the studies checked, an unresolved V gene accounts for under half of them, and the cause for the rest is not known. In all, the sample holds 10,000 to 14,000 clones, and roughly 80% of those were seen once. The biggest ten clones account for roughly a tenth of the sample.

The TCR sequence derives from an adult with an advanced solid tumor such as melanoma, head and neck, liver or kidney cancer. The chain is assembled from TRBV4-1 and TRBJ2-5; the D gene is perhaps TRBD1, on 5 matching bases. The sequenced sample was CD4+ or CD8+ T cells sorted from blood, obtained in a trial of the OX40 agonist ivuxolimab. CDR3 region: CASSRQSQETQYF. The DNA is as follows: TGCGCCAGCAGCCGACAGAGCCAAGAGACCCAGTACTTC.